This is a list of T cell receptor beta chains from one sample in a study of cytomegalovirus exposure and HLA in healthy donors. Using immunoSEQ multiplex PCR, the repertoire was profiled, and TCRdb retains in-frame clones only, with some absent. The sample has 150,000 to 200,000 clones; roughly 81% are singletons. The specimen sequenced was PBMCs. The origin of the receptors is a young woman in good health and CMV-seronegative. CDR3s include the opening cysteine and the closing phenylalanine or tryptophan. A D gene is named only where the DNA matches it firmly. Size is omitted from some rows. Given values are once, few, many or a class for expanded clones.

>-|TRBD1|TRBJ2-5|TRBV7-8
TGTGCCAGCAGCTTCCGACAGGGGAAGAGAACCCAGTACTTC
CASSFRQGKRTQYF
>few|-|TRBJ1-6|TRBV9
TGTGCCAGCAGACCCCAGGGGACTAATTCACCCCTCCACTTT
CASRPQGTNSPLHF
>-|-|TRBJ2-7|TRBV10-3
TGTGCCATCAGTGCAACTGACTACGAGCAGTACTTC
CAISATDYEQYF
>-|TRBD1|TRBJ1-4|TRBV28
TGTGCCAGCAGCGCTGGGACAGTAGCAACTAATGAAAAACTGTTTTTT
CASSAGTVATNEKLFF
>-|-|TRBJ2-1|TRBV30
TGTGCCTGGAGTGTAGCGTCGGAGGCCCGGCGGTTCTTC
CAWSVASEARRFF
>-|-|TRBJ2-7|TRBV5-1
TGCGCCAGCAGCTTGACAGGTAACTACGAGCAGTACTTC
CASSLTGNYEQYF
>-|-|TRBJ1-3|TRBV29-1
TGCAGCGTTCGGGGGGATGGAAACACCATATATTTT
CSVRGDGNTIYF
>once|TRBD1|TRBJ1-4|TRBV5-6
TGTGCCAGCAGCTTGCTCCAGGGGGACGAAAAACTGTTTTTT
CASSLLQGDEKLFF
>-|TRBD1|TRBJ2-1|TRBV6-5
TGTGCCAGCAGTTACTCACGCGACAGGGAGAATGAGCAGTTCTTC
CASSYSRDRENEQFF
>-|-|TRBJ1-1|TRBV10-3
TGTGCCATAAGGACAGAGATGAACACTGAAGCTTTCTTT
CAIRTEMNTEAFF